Reported below is one TCR beta chain. Its specificity is not known. Repertoires were generated with immunoSEQ multiplex PCR, while TCRdb's copy carries only in-frame clones and drops some. The data hold roughly 60,000 clones, with roughly 84% observed a single time. Trimming removed 5 bases from V and 2 bases from J; junction bases left unmatched: 11. The germline CDR1 and CDR2 sequences are LNHDA and SQIVND (reference sequence). The CDR3 has 18 residues. This sample was included in a study of OX40 agonist ivuxolimab in advanced cancers. Study findings and constraints: CD4+ and CD8+ blood T cells expanded clonally by week 6 at 0.1 to 3.0 mg/kg.

The receptor's source is an adult with an advanced solid tumor such as melanoma, head and neck, liver or kidney cancer. The sequencing here drew on CD4+ or CD8+ T cells sorted from blood, taken in a trial of the OX40 agonist ivuxolimab. The chain links TRBV19 to TRBJ2-2; 10 bases agree with TRBD1. The CDR3 sequence: CASSLGGQGNGNTGELFF. The CDR3 coding sequence is TGTGCCAGTAGTCTCGGGGGACAGGGGAACGGTAACACCGGGGAGCTGTTTTTT. The complete variable domain, with remaining parts taken from reference TRBV19 and TRBJ2-2, reads DGGITQSPKYLFRKEGQNVTLSCEQNLNHDAMYWYRQDPGQGLRLIYYSQIVNDFQKGDIAEGYSVSREKKESFPLTVTSAQKNPTAFYLCASSLGGQGNGNTGELFFGEGSRLTVL.